This T cell receptor (beta chain) was sequenced during a study of cytomegalovirus exposure and HLA in healthy donors. The V segment lost 0 bases and the J segment 5 bases; nucleotides outside the gene matches: 8. The CDR3 totals 16 residues. CDR1 LGHNA and CDR2 YNFKEQ come from the germline V gene. Here immunoSEQ multiplex PCR was the method, and the copy in TCRdb shows in-frame clones only, minus some. The sample carries more than 250,000 clones, roughly 90% recorded once. V and J are TRBV4-2 and TRBJ2-7; 9 positions match TRBD2. This sequence was found in a woman between 18 and 30 years old in good health and CMV-seronegative. What was sequenced was PBMCs. CDR3: CASSQEFSGSPNEQYF. CDR3 bases: TGTGCCAGCAGCCAAGAGTTTAGCGGGAGCCCCAACGAGCAGTACTTC.